The sequence of this TCR beta chain was determined in a study of T cells after yellow fever vaccination. The study's findings and limits: Researchers noted that a small share of clonotypes showed up in both CD4 and CD8 compartments. The booster saw the reappearance of most primary-vaccination clones (approximately 96% CD4, almost 90% CD8).

In making TCR cDNA, 5'RACE template switching added a universal primer site and UMIs to it. TCRdb ran MiXCR on the 5' RACE reads and lists one entry per CDR3 protein. This table holds about 310,000 distinct CDR3 sequences, 3.6% found once. V lost 8 bases, J lost 0 bases, and 13 bases lay in between. Germline loops: CDR1 SEHNR, CDR2 FQNEAQ (reference sequence). The CDR3 length is 14 residues. The sample holds many counts of this clonotype. Its antigen is unidentified. The V call is TRBV7-9, the J call TRBJ1-1; D uncertain. This sample comprised PBMCs, obtained on the day of the yellow fever booster vaccination. This receptor was taken from a man between 18 and 29 years old who received the YFV17D yellow fever vaccine. The CDR3 sequence: CASFISGLNTEAFF. Written as DNA, the CDR3 is TGTGCCAGCTTTATTTCGGGGTTGAACACTGAAGCTTTCTTT.